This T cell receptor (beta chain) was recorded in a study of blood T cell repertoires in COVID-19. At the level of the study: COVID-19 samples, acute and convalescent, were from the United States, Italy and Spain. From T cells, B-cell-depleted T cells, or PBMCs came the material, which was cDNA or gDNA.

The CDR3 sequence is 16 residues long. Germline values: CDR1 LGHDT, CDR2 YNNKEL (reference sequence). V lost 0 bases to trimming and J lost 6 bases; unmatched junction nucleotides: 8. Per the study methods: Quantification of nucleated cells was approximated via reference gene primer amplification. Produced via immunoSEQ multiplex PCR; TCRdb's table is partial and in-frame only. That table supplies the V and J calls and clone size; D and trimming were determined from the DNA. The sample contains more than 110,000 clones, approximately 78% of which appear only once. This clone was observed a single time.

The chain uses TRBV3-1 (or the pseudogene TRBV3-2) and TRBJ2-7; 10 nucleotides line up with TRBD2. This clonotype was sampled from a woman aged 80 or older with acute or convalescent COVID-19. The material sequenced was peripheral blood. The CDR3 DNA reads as TGTGCCAGCAGCCAAGAGGCTGGGCTAGCGGGAGCCGAGCAGTACTTC. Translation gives CASSQEAGLAGAEQYF.